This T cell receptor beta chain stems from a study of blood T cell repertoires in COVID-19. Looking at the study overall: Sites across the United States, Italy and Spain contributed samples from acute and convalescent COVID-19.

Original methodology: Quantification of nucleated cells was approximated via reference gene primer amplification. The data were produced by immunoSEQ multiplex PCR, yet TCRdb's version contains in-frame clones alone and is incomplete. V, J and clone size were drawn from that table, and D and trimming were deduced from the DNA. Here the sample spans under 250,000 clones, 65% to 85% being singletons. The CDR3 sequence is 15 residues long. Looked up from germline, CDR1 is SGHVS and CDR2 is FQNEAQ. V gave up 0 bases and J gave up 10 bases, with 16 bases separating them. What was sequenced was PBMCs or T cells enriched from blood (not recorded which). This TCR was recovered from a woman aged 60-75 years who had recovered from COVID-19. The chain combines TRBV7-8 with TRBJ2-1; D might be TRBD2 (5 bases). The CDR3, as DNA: TGTGCCAGCAGCTTAGCCATGGACTTGATTGGGGAGCAGTTCTTC. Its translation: CASSLAMDLIGEQFF.